These 30 T cell receptor beta chains were sequenced from one sample in a study of cytomegalovirus exposure and HLA in healthy donors. The PCR ran on 60 Vbeta and 13 Jbeta primers. Clones were read by immunoSEQ multiplex PCR, and TCRdb kept only the in-frame ones, dropping some. The sample lists 150,000 to 200,000 clones, almost 85% occurring once. The sequencing sample was made of PBMCs. Source of these receptors: a boy younger than 18 in good health and CMV-seronegative.

V and J are TRBV9 and TRBJ2-3; D is uncertain. Germline assignment: CDR1 SGDLS and CDR2 YYNGEE. V gave up 3 bases and J gave up 6 bases, with 14 bases separating them. The CDR3 spans 14 residues. The CDR3 DNA follows: TGTGCCAGCAGCGGAGTGTCGGGTGGCGATACGCAGTATTTT. It is translated as CASSGVSGGDTQYF.

This chain uses TRBV28 with TRBJ2-5, with D possibly matching TRBD2 (6 bases). The V and J ends lost 6 bases and 5 bases respectively, with 19 bases between them. The CDR3 contains 15 residues. The germline V gene has CDR1 MDHEN and CDR2 SYDVKM. CDR3 sequence (DNA): TGTGCCAGCAGCCAACTCCGACTAGTAGACGAGACCCAGTACTTC. Translated: CASSQLRLVDETQYF.

The rearrangement uses TRBV28 and TRBJ1-3; 9 nucleotides align to TRBD1. CDR3 length: 17 amino acids. CDR1 MDHEN and CDR2 SYDVKM come from the germline V gene. Trimming took 6 bases from V and 0 from J; bases not matched to a gene: 9. The CDR3 region has the DNA TGTGCCAGCAGGCCAACAGGGGGCGTTAACTCTGGAAACACCATATATTTT. Residues: CASRPTGGVNSGNTIYF.

The rearrangement joins TRBV7-8 to TRBJ1-4; D might be TRBD1 (5 bases). V dropped 5 bases and J dropped 7 bases, with 20 bases sitting between them. CDR1 and CDR2 from the germline V gene are SGHVS and FQNEAQ. The CDR3 spans 16 residues. Here the CDR3 reads CASSGQRFQGREKLFF. For the CDR3, the DNA is TGTGCCAGCAGCGGACAAAGGTTCCAGGGCCGTGAAAAACTGTTTTTT. Drawing the rest from reference TRBV7-8 and TRBJ1-4, the complete variable domain is GAGVSQSPRYKVAKRGQDVALRCDPISGHVSLFWYQQALGQGPEFLTYFQNEAQLDKSGLPSDRFFAERPEGSVSTLKIQRTQQEDSAVYLCASSGQRFQGREKLFFGSGTQLSVL.

In this sample, this clone turned up a few times. V is TRBV6-6 and J is TRBJ2-1, with 7 bases matching TRBD2. CDR1 is MNHNY and CDR2 is SVGAGI in the germline V gene (reference sequence). The length of the CDR3 is 12 residues. Trimming removed 3 bases from V and 15 bases from J; junction bases left unmatched: 8. CDR3 sequence: CASSYDGRAGFF. In DNA form, the CDR3 reads TGTGCCAGCAGTTATGATGGGAGGGCCGGGTTCTTC.

V gene TRBV25-1 combines with J gene TRBJ1-2; D may be TRBD1 (5 bases). The length of the CDR3 is 16 residues. Trimming pared 0 bases from V and 4 bases from J, leaving 15 bases between. Germline V gives CDR1 MGHDK, CDR2 SYGVNS. CDR3 coding DNA: TGTGCCAGCAGTGAATATCGACAAGGGGTTGCCTATGGCTACACCTTC. It yields the protein CASSEYRQGVAYGYTF.

The chain carries TRBV4-2 and TRBJ2-7, with 11 bases aligning to TRBD2. The CDR3 spans 15 residues. V trimming: 3 bases; J trimming: 0 bases; junction bases outside the gene matches: 1. Per the germline V gene, CDR1 is LGHNA and CDR2 is YNFKEQ. The CDR3 protein is CASSHTSGSSYEQYF. CDR3 bases: TGTGCCAGCAGCCATACTAGCGGGAGCTCCTACGAGCAGTACTTC.

The chain links TRBV30 to TRBJ1-4; 9 bases agree with TRBD1. CDR1 is GTSNPN and CDR2 is SVGIG in the germline V gene (reference sequence). This CDR3 comprises 14 residues. Losses at the gene ends were 3 bases for V and 6 bases for J; bases not matched to a gene: 5. DNA of the CDR3: TGTGCCTGGAGCGGGACAGGGTATTATGAAAAACTGTTTTTT. This sequence encodes CAWSGTGYYEKLFF.

Worth noting for this clone: The same CDR3 arises from other DNA sequences in this sample as well. The chain links TRBV5-1 to TRBJ2-7; 10 nucleotides match TRBD2. The trim removed 1 base at V and 1 base at J, leaving 2 bases unmatched. Per the germline V gene, CDR1 is SGHRS and CDR2 is YFSETQ. CDR3 length: 15 amino acids. The CDR3 region is CASSLTSGASYEQYF. The CDR3 region has the DNA TGCGCCAGCAGCTTGACTAGCGGGGCTTCCTACGAGCAGTACTTC.

This sequence joins TRBV2 and TRBJ1-1; tentative D call: TRBD1 (6 bases). CDR1 is SNHLY, CDR2 FYNNEI, per germline. The CDR3 runs to 15 residues. Trimming cost V 2 bases and J 2 bases, with 12 bases left between them. The CDR3 nucleotides read TGTGCCAGCAGTGAAAAGGGGGAGATTAACACTGAAGCTTTCTTT. Amino acid sequence: CASSEKGEINTEAFF.

The V gene is TRBV7-3, the J gene TRBJ2-3, with 8 nucleotides matching TRBD1. J was trimmed by 3 bases and V by 6 bases; bases with no gene match: 11. This CDR3 is 16 amino acids long. Germline CDR1 is SGHTA and CDR2 is FQGTGA. The CDR3 loop is CASSPGTGRGTDTQYF. The CDR3 DNA reads as TGTGCCAGCAGTCCCGGGACAGGCAGGGGTACAGATACGCAGTATTTT.

The chain has TRBV11-2 and TRBJ2-7; TRBD1 agrees at 9 bases. With 5 bases clipped from V and 2 bases from J, the junction kept 4 bases outside the gene matches. The CDR3 has 14 amino acids. The germline CDR1 and CDR2 sequences are SGHAT and FQNNGV. CDR3 DNA: TGTGCCAGCAGCATGGGACAGGGCACCTACGAGCAGTACTTC. Its protein is CASSMGQGTYEQYF.

The chain carries TRBV18 and TRBJ2-7, with TRBD1 matching over 7 bases. Germline CDR1 reads KGHSH; CDR2 reads LQKENI. The junction had 8 bases not matched to a gene; V was cut back by 3 bases and J by 6 bases. This CDR3 contains 14 residues. CDR3 sequence (DNA): TGTGCCAGCTCACCGACAGGGACCCTGGGCGAGCAGTACTTC. Protein: CASSPTGTLGEQYF.

The V call is TRBV27, the J call TRBJ2-3, with 7 bases aligning to TRBD2. V lost 1 base and J lost 1; bases outside the gene matches: 2. This CDR3 region has 15 residues. Germline CDR1 is MNHEY and CDR2 is SMNVEV (reference sequence). The CDR3 DNA is TGTGCCAGCAGTTTATTCAGCGGGGGCACAGATACGCAGTATTTT. It encodes CASSLFSGGTDTQYF.

V is TRBV28 and J is TRBJ2-7; the D gene is possibly TRBD2 (5 bases). Germline-derived CDR1 and CDR2 are MDHEN and SYDVKM. Trimming stripped 2 bases from V and 0 bases from J, with 8 bases between. The CDR3 has 14 amino acids. CDR3 protein: CASSLQRDSYEQYF. DNA for the CDR3: TGTGCCAGCAGTTTACAACGGGACTCCTACGAGCAGTACTTC.

The chain has TRBV15 and TRBJ2-7; weak D call: TRBD1 (6 bases). The length of the CDR3 is 18 residues. V lost 2 bases and J 4 bases, leaving 24 bases between the germline ends. CDR1 and CDR2 from the germline V gene are LNHNV and YYDKDF (reference sequence). This CDR3 reads CATSRSKAGGLFNYEQYF. In DNA form, the CDR3 reads TGTGCCACCAGCAGATCAAAAGCTGGGGGCTTATTTAATTACGAGCAGTACTTC.

About this clone itself: An end of the junction differs from the germline gene, which may be a read error. The chain couples TRBV7-9 to TRBJ1-1; 12 nucleotides agree with TRBD1. Looked up from germline, CDR1 is SEHNR and CDR2 is FQNEAQ (reference sequence). The CDR3 totals 19 residues. CDR3 DNA: TGTTCCAGCAGCTCTACCGGCACTGGGACAGGGGGCGCGGACACTGAAGCTTTCTTT. Residues: CSSSSTGTGTGGADTEAFF. Full variable domain (rest looked up from reference TRBV7-9 and TRBJ1-1): DTGVSQNPRHKITKRGQNVTFRCDPISEHNRLYWYRQTLGQGPEFLTYFQNEAQLEKSRLLSDRFSAERPKGSFSTLEIQRTEQGDSAMYLCSSSSTGTGTGGADTEAFFGQGTRLTVV.

The chain recombines TRBV27 with TRBJ2-7; 10 bases map to TRBD1. Germline V gene sequence: CDR1 MNHEY, CDR2 SMNVEV (reference sequence). The CDR3 contains 15 residues. V lost 3 bases, J lost 2 bases, and 4 bases stayed unmatched. This CDR3 is CASSFGTGVTYEQYF. DNA of the CDR3: TGTGCCAGCAGTTTCGGGACAGGGGTCACCTACGAGCAGTACTTC.

As concerns this clone: The junction shows a germline mismatch at one end, possibly a read error. The chain has TRBV7-3 and TRBJ2-3; D is undetermined. The CDR3 covers 11 residues. Germline-derived CDR1 and CDR2 are SGHTA and FQGTGA. CDR3 residues: CASSITDTQYF. The CDR3 DNA is TGTGCCAGCAGCATAACAGATACGCAGTATTTT.

The chain uses TRBV5-1 and TRBJ1-6; TRBD1 aligns across 8 bases. The trim removed 0 bases at V and 3 bases at J, leaving 5 bases unmatched. This CDR3 spans 17 amino acids. Germline V gives CDR1 SGHRS, CDR2 YFSETQ. CDR3 amino acids: CASSLDRTGIYNSPLHF. Here the CDR3 DNA reads TGCGCCAGCAGCTTGGACAGGACAGGGATCTATAATTCACCCCTCCACTTT.

The gene calls are TRBV15 and TRBJ1-6, with D maybe TRBD1 (5 bases). The germline V gene encodes CDR1 LNHNV and CDR2 YYDKDF (reference sequence). The CDR3 covers 14 residues. V was clipped by 1 base and J by 7 bases, with 8 bases between them. This CDR3 reads CATSRGQTNSPLHF. The CDR3 DNA is TGTGCCACCAGCAGAGGACAGACAAATTCACCCCTCCACTTT.

This chain connects TRBV7-2 to TRBJ2-7, with 7 bases that match TRBD2. Germline V gene sequence: CDR1 SGHTA, CDR2 FQGNSA. The CDR3 contains 16 residues. Trimming at V came to 2 bases and at J to 1 base, leaving 8 bases not matched to a gene. The DNA for the CDR3 is TGTGCCAGCAGCTTATCGGGAGGCGTTATATCCTACGAGCAGTACTTC. Amino acid sequence: CASSLSGGVISYEQYF. The variable domain in full, completed from reference TRBV7-2 and TRBJ2-7, reads GAGVSQSPSNKVTEKGKDVELRCDPISGHTALYWYRQSLGQGLEFLIYFQGNSAPDKSGLPSDRFSAERTGGSVSTLTIQRTQQEDSAVYLCASSLSGGVISYEQYFGPGTRLTVT.

The chain has TRBV29-1 and TRBJ2-4; the match to TRBD2 covers 8 bases. The CDR3 has 14 amino acids. The V and J ends lost 4 bases and 5 bases, in that order; junction bases with no gene match: 7. CDR1 SQVTM and CDR2 ANQGSEA come from the germline V gene. The CDR3 DNA sequence: TGCAGCGTTGCGGGGGGGGCGGACGAAAACATTCAGTACTTC. Translating gives CSVAGGADENIQYF.

The chain uses TRBV19 and TRBJ1-5; 7 positions match TRBD1. V was clipped by 5 bases and J by 6 bases; unmatched bases: 16. Germline V gives CDR1 LNHDA, CDR2 SQIVND (reference sequence). The CDR3 extends over 17 amino acids. CDR3 DNA: TGTGCCAGTAGTGCATCCCGACAGGGATTGTACAGTCAGCCCCAGCATTTT. Translating it yields CASSASRQGLYSQPQHF.

The chain recombines TRBV30 with TRBJ2-7, with 7 bases aligning to TRBD2. This CDR3 is built from 14 residues. Looked up from germline, CDR1 is GTSNPN and CDR2 is SVGIG (reference sequence). After removal of 5 bases from V and 3 bases from J, the junction contained 10 bases not matched to a gene. The CDR3 nucleotides read TGTGCCTGGGTCGGCGGGGGAGGTTACTACGAGCAGTACTTC. It is translated as CAWVGGGGYYEQYF.

The V gene is TRBV14, the J gene TRBJ2-2; possible D gene TRBD1, 6 bases. The CDR3 runs 14 residues. V was clipped by 6 bases and J by 1 base, with 9 bases between them. Germline V lookup: CDR1 SGHDN, CDR2 FVKESK. As DNA, the CDR3 is TGTGCCAGCAGGGGACAATTGAACACCGGGGAGCTGTTTTTT. This encodes CASRGQLNTGELFF.

This clone was seen just once. The CDR3 nucleotides read TGTGCCAGCAGTGAATTCGGGGGCTACACCTTC. Translation: CASSEFGGYTF. J is TRBJ1-2 and V is TRBV6-1; D uncertain. Trimming stripped 2 bases from V and 8 bases from J, with 6 bases between. Germline assignment: CDR1 MNHNS and CDR2 SASEGT. This CDR3 is 11 amino acids long.

The rearrangement links TRBV7-2 to TRBJ1-3, with D possibly matching TRBD1 (5 bases). The CDR3 is made up of 15 amino acids. The V gene lost 2 bases and the J gene lost 0 bases, with 8 bases spanning the gap. In germline, CDR1 is SGHTA, CDR2 FQGNSA. The CDR3: CASSLSGASGNTIYF. The CDR3 nucleotides read TGTGCCAGCAGCTTAAGCGGGGCCTCTGGAAACACCATATATTTT. Variable domain in full (rest from reference TRBV7-2 and TRBJ1-3): GAGVSQSPSNKVTEKGKDVELRCDPISGHTALYWYRQSLGQGLEFLIYFQGNSAPDKSGLPSDRFSAERTGGSVSTLTIQRTQQEDSAVYLCASSLSGASGNTIYFGEGSWLTVV.

The chain employs TRBV28 and TRBJ2-3, with TRBD2 identical over 12 bases. V lost 4 bases to trimming and J lost 5 bases; unmatched junction nucleotides: 4. The CDR3 is made up of 15 amino acids. CDR1 and CDR2 from the germline V gene are MDHEN and SYDVKM. The CDR3 nucleotides are TGTGCCAGCAGTTCCCTAGCGGGGGGGCGAGATACGCAGTATTTT. It is translated as CASSSLAGGRDTQYF. The whole variable domain, remainder taken from reference TRBV28 and TRBJ2-3, is DVKVTQSSRYLVKRTGEKVFLECVQDMDHENMFWYRQDPGLGLRLIYFSYDVKMKEKGDIPEGYSVSREKKERFSLILESASTNQTSMYLCASSSLAGGRDTQYFGPGTRLTVL.

The V and J genes are TRBV30 and TRBJ1-5, with D perhaps TRBD1 (5 bases). Germline assignment: CDR1 GTSNPN and CDR2 SVGIG (reference sequence). This CDR3 spans 14 amino acids. The V gene lost 0 bases and the J gene lost 4 bases, with 10 bases spanning the gap. Written as DNA, the CDR3 is TGTGCCTGGAGTGTACGTCGGGGGAATCAGCCCCAGCATTTT. It encodes CAWSVRRGNQPQHF.